This TCR beta chain appears in the sequencing data of a study of beta chain features in type 1 diabetes. Overall study: The patient and healthy donor groups were comparable for age, gender and cell yields. All of the samples together had around 110,000,000 sorted cells examined.

Expressed TCRB transcripts were sequenced because the entire RNA isolate underwent reverse transcription. Clones were read by immunoSEQ multiplex PCR, and TCRdb kept only the in-frame ones, dropping some. The sample lists 240,000 or so clones, 68% occurring once. Study-level findings and limits: The naive, central memory and Treg TCRB repertoires showed an apparent similarity that was greater among patients than among healthy donors.

About this clone itself: Antigen specificity is unknown. One junction end disagrees with the germline gene, perhaps due to a read error.

CDR1 and CDR2 (germline): SQVTM, ANQGSEA. The CDR3 has 11 amino acids. Central memory, naive, regulatory and stem cell-like memory CD4+ cells were sorted by CD45RO/CCR7/CD25/CD127/CD95/CD27. The specimen was naive CD4+ T cells from blood. The source of this sequence is a man aged 25-45 years in good health. This chain uses TRBV29-1 with TRBJ2-7; D uncertain. CDR3 coding DNA: TGCAGCGTTCGGACCTCCCACGAGCAGTACTTC. This encodes CSVRTSHEQYF.